This record concerns one T cell receptor beta chain sequence. This sample was included in a study of cytomegalovirus exposure and HLA in healthy donors. 13 Jbeta primers and 60 Vbeta primers were used for the PCR. Under the authors' procedure: Among the unique TCR beta chains that a later analysis counted, roughly 80 million in all, roughly 9.9 million were shared. Here immunoSEQ multiplex PCR was the method, and the copy in TCRdb shows in-frame clones only, minus some. V, J and clone size were drawn from that table, and D and trimming were deduced from the DNA. The table includes around 140,000 clones, 78% detected once. The CDR3 consists of 14 residues. V lost 2 bases to trimming and J lost 6 bases, with 14 bases between them.

Sequences were obtained from PBMCs. The TCR comes from a female donor in good health and CMV-seronegative. This chain connects TRBV5-3 to TRBJ1-2; no firm D call. TRBV5-3 is recorded as an ORF, its role being uncertain. CDR3 loop: CARSFRGGINGYTF. As DNA, the CDR3 is TGTGCCAGAAGCTTCCGGGGAGGTATCAATGGCTACACCTTC.